The clone carrying this T cell receptor (beta chain) appeared many times. The antigen is not known. Losses at the gene ends were 0 bases for V and 5 bases for J; bases not matched to a gene: 4. Germline assignment: CDR1 SGHTA and CDR2 FQGNSA. The length of the CDR3 is 16 residues. This entry comes from a study of response to subunit inactivated influenza vaccine. Broader study findings: New T cells are recruited in small numbers by each seasonal influenza vaccination, according to the authors' suggestion.

TCRdb called the RT-PCR reads again in MiXCR, with one record for every CDR3 protein. The sample yields around 480,000 distinct CDR3 sequences, approximately 11% seen once. This specimen consisted of PBMCs from blood, obtained 40 to 50 days after vaccination. The sequence derives from a man aged 45-65 years who received an inactivated influenza vaccine. The genes are TRBV7-2 and TRBJ2-4; TRBD2 agrees at 10 bases. The CDR3 region has the DNA TGTGCCAGCAGCTTAGCACAGCGGGGGGGACAAAACATTCAGTACTTC. As protein: CASSLAQRGGQNIQYF.